These 26 T cell receptor beta chains were sequenced from one sample in a study of T cell changes during pregnancy in multiple sclerosis. The data were produced by immunoSEQ multiplex PCR, yet TCRdb's version contains in-frame clones alone and is incomplete. This sample carries around 70,000 clones, 85% to 95% of them seen once, and the ten largest clones take approximately 2.4%. The sample in question was peripheral blood, obtained before pregnancy. The receptor source for this set is a female donor with multiple sclerosis, enrolled in a pregnancy study.

This clone was counted a single time. The chain combines TRBV7-9 with TRBJ1-2, with 7 positions matching TRBD1. Germline V CDR1 and CDR2: SEHNR, FQNEAQ (reference sequence). CDR3 length: 14 residues. Trimming took 5 bases from V and 8 from J; bases not matched to a gene: 11. CDR3 in amino acids: CASSRAGTAEGYTF. Written as DNA, the CDR3 is TGTGCCAGCAGCCGGGCGGGGACAGCTGAAGGCTACACCTTC.

V gene TRBV29-1 combines with J gene TRBJ1-4; D gene uncertain. The V and J ends lost 0 bases and 3 bases respectively, with 11 bases between them. The CDR3 totals 15 residues. Germline CDR1 and CDR2: SQVTM and ANQGSEA. This CDR3 reads CSVEEGGRANEKLFF. As DNA, the CDR3 is TGCAGCGTTGAAGAAGGAGGGAGGGCTAATGAAAAACTGTTTTTT.

The V call is TRBV28, the J call TRBJ1-2; D is undetermined. The CDR3 runs to 14 residues. Germline CDR1 reads MDHEN; CDR2 reads SYDVKM. V gave up 6 bases and J gave up 4 bases, with 15 bases separating them. CDR3 protein: CASSPEGRSYGYTF. The CDR3 bases are TGTGCCAGCAGCCCCGAGGGCCGGAGCTATGGCTACACCTTC.

This chain joins TRBV5-6 and TRBJ2-7; D is uncertain. Between the trimmed V and J ends, which lost 0 bases and 2 bases, there was a span of 9 bases. The CDR3 extends over 14 amino acids. Germline lookup yields CDR1 SGHDT and CDR2 YYEEEE. This chain's CDR3 is CASSLGAETYEQYF. CDR3 nucleotide sequence: TGTGCCAGCAGCTTGGGGGCAGAGACCTACGAGCAGTACTTC.

The chain is built from TRBV27 and TRBJ1-5, with TRBD1 matching over 11 bases. The length of the CDR3 is 16 residues. CDR1 MNHEY and CDR2 SMNVEV come from the germline V gene (reference sequence). With V trimmed by 6 bases and J by 2 bases, 6 bases remained unmatched. The CDR3 spells CASSSGTGGGNQPQHF. CDR3 in DNA: TGTGCCAGCAGCTCCGGGACAGGGGGTGGCAATCAGCCCCAGCATTTT.

This clone was seen only once. The chain links TRBV18 to TRBJ2-7; the D gene is possibly TRBD2 (6 bases). V was cut by 0 bases and J by 4 bases, with 10 bases left in between. The CDR3 runs 14 residues. The V gene's germline CDR1 is KGHSH and CDR2 LQKENI. In DNA form, the CDR3 reads TGTGCCAGCTCACCACCTAGCGGCCCTTACGAGCAGTACTTC. Its translation is CASSPPSGPYEQYF.

This chain connects TRBV5-1 to TRBJ2-7; D might be TRBD1 (5 bases). This CDR3 contains 19 residues. CDR1 SGHRS and CDR2 YFSETQ come from the germline V gene. The V end lost 2 bases, the J end lost 4 bases, and 28 bases lay between the germline ends. The CDR3: CASSFTKGRSSAGKYEQYF. Written as DNA, the CDR3 is TGCGCCAGCAGCTTTACTAAAGGGCGTTCAAGCGCAGGGAAGTACGAGCAGTACTTC.

This chain joins TRBV5-6 and TRBJ1-2; tentatively, D is TRBD1 (5 bases). The CDR3 extends over 14 amino acids. CDR1 SGHDT and CDR2 YYEEEE come from the germline V gene. V gave up 1 base and J gave up 3 bases, with 10 bases separating them. In DNA form, the CDR3 reads TGTGCCAGCAGCTTGACAGGACCCGACTATGGCTACACCTTC. It is translated as CASSLTGPDYGYTF.

The rearrangement uses TRBV18 and TRBJ1-1; the D gene is possibly TRBD1 (5 bases). CDR3 length equals 16 residues. From germline, CDR1 is KGHSH and CDR2 LQKENI. V was shortened by 5 bases and J by 6 bases, with 22 bases between the two germline ends. The CDR3 loop is CASSSARDYGVAEAFF. The CDR3, as DNA: TGTGCCAGCTCAAGCGCCAGGGATTACGGAGTCGCTGAAGCTTTCTTT. The full variable domain, rest sourced from reference TRBV18 and TRBJ1-1, is NAGVMQNPRHLVRRRGQEARLRCSPMKGHSHVYWYRQLPEEGLKFMVYLQKENIIDESGMPKERFSAEFPKEGPSILRIQQVVRGDSAAYFCASSSARDYGVAEAFFGQGTRLTVV.

The J gene is TRBJ1-1, the V gene TRBV5-1; no firm D call. V shed 0 bases and J shed 4 bases, with 7 bases lying between them. Germline V gene lookup returns CDR1 SGHRS and CDR2 YFSETQ. This CDR3 is 13 amino acids long. The CDR3 sequence is CASSLDIRTEAFF. CDR3 coding DNA: TGCGCCAGCAGCTTGGACATACGCACTGAAGCTTTCTTT.

The V call is TRBV27, the J call TRBJ1-2, with TRBD1 matching 7 bases. This CDR3 contains 15 residues. Germline values: CDR1 MNHEY, CDR2 SMNVEV (reference sequence). Trimming removed 5 bases from V and 7 bases from J; junction bases left unmatched: 13. The DNA for the CDR3 is TGTGCCAGCAGTCCCACCGGGACAGTACTTTCTGGCTACACCTTC. It translates to CASSPTGTVLSGYTF.

This chain connects TRBV7-6 to TRBJ2-1, with D perhaps TRBD2 (5 bases). V was clipped by 2 bases and J by 2 bases, with 13 bases between them. The CDR3 sequence is 16 residues long. Germline-derived CDR1 and CDR2 are SGHVS and FNYEAQ. The CDR3 sequence: CASSLRIGVTYNEQFF. DNA of the CDR3: TGTGCCAGCAGCTTACGGATCGGGGTAACCTACAATGAGCAGTTCTTC.

This chain connects TRBV7-2 to TRBJ2-7; 9 bases line up with TRBD2. In germline, CDR1 is SGHTA, CDR2 FQGNSA. This CDR3 has 17 residues. Unmatched junction bases numbered 10, after V lost 4 bases and J lost 0 bases. The DNA for the CDR3 is TGTGCCAGCAGCTCACTACCTAGCGGGGCGAGCTCCTACGAGCAGTACTTC. It yields the protein CASSSLPSGASSYEQYF.

This sequence joins TRBV6-5 and TRBJ2-1; D might be TRBD2 (6 bases). Germline assignment: CDR1 MNHEY and CDR2 SVGAGI. V dropped 6 bases and J dropped 4 bases, with 16 bases sitting between them. The CDR3 spans 15 residues. CDR3 nucleotides: TGTGCCAGCAGGGGTGGCGGGGCGGTATACAATGAGCAGTTCTTC. Translating gives CASRGGGAVYNEQFF.

Notes on this clone: A junction end diverges from the germline sequence, so it may reflect a read error. The chain is built from TRBV7-9 and TRBJ2-3, with D tentatively TRBD2 (7 bases). The V gene's germline CDR1 is SEHNR and CDR2 FQNEAQ (reference sequence). This CDR3 comprises 11 residues. The DNA of the CDR3 is TGTGCCAGCAGCTTAGAGGGGGGGCGATTCTTT. It translates to CASSLEGGRFF.

The chain joins TRBV7-8 to TRBJ2-1, with 12 nucleotides matching TRBD1. The ends lost 3 bases at V and 4 bases at J; junction bases unmatched: 1. Looked up from germline, CDR1 is SGHVS and CDR2 is FQNEAQ. The CDR3 runs to 15 residues. CDR3 residues: CASSLGQGAYNEQFF. CDR3 coding DNA: TGTGCCAGCAGCTTGGGACAGGGGGCTTACAATGAGCAGTTCTTC.

This rearrangement joins TRBV29-1 to TRBJ1-3; TRBD1 matches at 10 bases. V lost 4 bases, J lost 7 bases, and 7 bases stayed unmatched. This CDR3 has 14 residues. CDR1 and CDR2 (germline): SQVTM, ANQGSEA. The CDR3 nucleotides are TGCAGCGTTGTTCGGACAGGGGGAGACAACACCATATATTTT. It translates to CSVVRTGGDNTIYF.

The V and J genes are TRBV19 and TRBJ2-5; D may be TRBD2 (5 bases). CDR3 size: 14 residues. Trimming shortened V by 4 bases and J by 5 bases, and 14 bases separated the two germline ends. Germline CDR1 LNHDA, CDR2 SQIVND (reference sequence). The chain's CDR3 is CASSTSLVWETQYF. CDR3 DNA sequence: TGTGCCAGTAGTACCTCACTAGTTTGGGAGACCCAGTACTTC.

The chain couples TRBV6-5 to TRBJ2-1; tentatively, D is TRBD1 (6 bases). The V and J ends lost 5 bases and 8 bases respectively, with 7 bases between them. This CDR3 is built from 11 residues. Looked up from germline, CDR1 is MNHEY and CDR2 is SVGAGI. This CDR3 reads CASSHRDEQFF. The DNA for the CDR3 is TGTGCCAGCAGTCACAGGGATGAGCAGTTCTTC.

V gene TRBV7-8 combines with J gene TRBJ2-1; the match to TRBD2 covers 9 bases. The CDR3 spans 15 residues. Germline lookup yields CDR1 SGHVS and CDR2 FQNEAQ. With 2 bases clipped from V and 4 bases from J, the junction kept 3 bases outside the gene matches. CDR3 DNA sequence: TGTGCCAGCAGCTTAATGGGACTAGCTTACAATGAGCAGTTCTTC. The encoded protein is CASSLMGLAYNEQFF.

V and J are TRBV19 and TRBJ2-1, with 10 bases that match TRBD2. The CDR3 has 18 residues. Germline CDR1 and CDR2: LNHDA and SQIVND (reference sequence). The V segment lost 2 bases and the J segment 0 bases; nucleotides outside the gene matches: 7. The CDR3 spells CASSIRLAGGLSYNEQFF. The CDR3, as DNA: TGTGCCAGTAGTATAAGGTTAGCGGGAGGTCTCTCCTACAATGAGCAGTTCTTC.

In this sample, this clone turned up once. The chain links TRBV28 to TRBJ1-2; the D is unclear. The CDR3 extends over 13 amino acids. Germline V gene lookup returns CDR1 MDHEN and CDR2 SYDVKM. The V end was cut by 6 bases, the J end by 1 base, with 9 bases between. The CDR3 here is CASRTGGNYGYTF. The CDR3 DNA reads as TGTGCCAGCAGGACGGGTGGTAACTATGGCTACACCTTC.

The V and J genes are TRBV19 and TRBJ2-2; 9 bases are shared with TRBD2. Trimming took 5 bases from V and 6 from J; bases not matched to a gene: 7. This CDR3 is built from 15 residues. Germline CDR1 is LNHDA and CDR2 is SQIVND (reference sequence). The DNA for the CDR3 is TGTGCCAGTAGTCTAGTAGCGGGAGCCCCCGGGGAGCTGTTTTTT. It codes for CASSLVAGAPGELFF.

In this sample, this clone turned up a few times. V and J are TRBV19 and TRBJ2-2; 8 bases agree with TRBD2. Looked up from germline, CDR1 is LNHDA and CDR2 is SQIVND (reference sequence). The CDR3 runs 17 residues. V lost 5 bases and J lost 0; bases outside the gene matches: 8. CDR3 protein: CASSLALAAANTGELFF. The CDR3, as DNA: TGTGCCAGTAGTCTGGCACTAGCGGCCGCGAACACCGGGGAGCTGTTTTTT.

The rearrangement uses TRBV4-1 and TRBJ1-4; D is ambiguous. Germline V gene sequence: CDR1 MGHRA, CDR2 YSYEKL. Trimming removed 1 base from V and 8 bases from J, with 8 bases in between. This CDR3 is 13 amino acids long. The CDR3 is CASSQGLLEKLFF. CDR3 bases: TGCGCCAGCAGCCAAGGACTGTTGGAAAAACTGTTTTTT.

In this sample, this clone turned up once. This chain joins TRBV15 and TRBJ2-7, with unresolved D. This CDR3 has 13 residues. Trimming took 1 base from V and 2 from J, leaving 6 bases between them. In germline, CDR1 is LNHNV, CDR2 YYDKDF (reference sequence). The DNA for the CDR3 is TGTGCCACCAGCAGAGCAGGTCCCTACGAGCAGTACTTC. It encodes CATSRAGPYEQYF.